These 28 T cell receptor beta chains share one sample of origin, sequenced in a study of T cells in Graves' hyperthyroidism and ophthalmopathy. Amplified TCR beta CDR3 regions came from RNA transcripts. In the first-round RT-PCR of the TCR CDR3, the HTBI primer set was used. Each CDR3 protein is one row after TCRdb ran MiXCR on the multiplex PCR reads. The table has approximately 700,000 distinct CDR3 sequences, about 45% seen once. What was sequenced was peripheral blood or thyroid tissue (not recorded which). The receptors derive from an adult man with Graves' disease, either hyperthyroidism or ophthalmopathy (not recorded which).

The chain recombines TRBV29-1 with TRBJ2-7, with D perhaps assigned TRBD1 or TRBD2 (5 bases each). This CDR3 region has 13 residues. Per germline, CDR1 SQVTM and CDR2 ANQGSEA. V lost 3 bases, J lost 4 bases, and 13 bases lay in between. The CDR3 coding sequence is TGCAGCGTTGAGGGGGTCCGACCTTACGAGCAGTACTTC. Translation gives CSVEGVRPYEQYF.

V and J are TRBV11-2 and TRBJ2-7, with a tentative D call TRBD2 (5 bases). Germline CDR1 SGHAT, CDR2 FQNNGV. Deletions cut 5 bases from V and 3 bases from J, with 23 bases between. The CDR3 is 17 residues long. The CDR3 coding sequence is TGTGCCAGCAGCACCCCCGGGATACCCCGAAATGTCTACGAGCAGTACTTC. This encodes CASSTPGIPRNVYEQYF. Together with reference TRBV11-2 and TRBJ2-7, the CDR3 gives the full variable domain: EAGVAQSPRYKIIEKRQSVAFWCNPISGHATLYWYQQILGQGPKLLIQFQNNGVVDDSQLPKDRFSAERLKGVDSTLKIQPAKLEDSAVYLCASSTPGIPRNVYEQYFGPGTRLTVT.

CDR3 nucleotides: TGCGCCAGCAGCTTGTCGACTGGGCTAGACACTGAAGCTTTCTTT. Amino acid sequence: CASSLSTGLDTEAFF. The rearrangement uses TRBV5-1 and TRBJ1-1; no firm D call. The CDR3 is 15 residues long. Per the germline V gene, CDR1 is SGHRS and CDR2 is YFSETQ. Trimming removed 1 base from V and 3 bases from J, with 13 bases in between.

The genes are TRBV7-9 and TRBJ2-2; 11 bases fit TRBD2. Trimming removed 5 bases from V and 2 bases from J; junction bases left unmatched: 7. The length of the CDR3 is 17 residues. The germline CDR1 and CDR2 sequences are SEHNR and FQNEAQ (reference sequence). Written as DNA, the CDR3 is TGTGCCAGCAGCCTCGCGACTAGCGGGACAAACACCGGGGAGCTGTTTTTT. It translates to CASSLATSGTNTGELFF.

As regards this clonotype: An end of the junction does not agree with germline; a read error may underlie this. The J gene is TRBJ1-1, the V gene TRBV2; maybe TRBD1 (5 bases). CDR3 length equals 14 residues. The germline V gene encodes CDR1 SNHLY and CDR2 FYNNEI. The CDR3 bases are TGTGCCAGCTCACTCAGGGAGGGTTCCACTGAAGCTTCCTTT. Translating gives CASSLREGSTEASF.

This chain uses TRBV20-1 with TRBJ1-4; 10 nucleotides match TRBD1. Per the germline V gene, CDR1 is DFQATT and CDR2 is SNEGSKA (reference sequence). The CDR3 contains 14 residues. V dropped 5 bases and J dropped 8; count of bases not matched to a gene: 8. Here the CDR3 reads CSASRWTGGEKLFF. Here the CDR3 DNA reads TGCAGTGCTTCGAGATGGACAGGGGGGGAAAAACTGTTTTTT.

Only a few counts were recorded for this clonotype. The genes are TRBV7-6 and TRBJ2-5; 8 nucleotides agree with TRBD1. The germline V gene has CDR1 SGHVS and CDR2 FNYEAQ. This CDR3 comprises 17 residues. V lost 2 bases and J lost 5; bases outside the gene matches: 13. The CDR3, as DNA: TGTGCCAGCAGCTTACGAGGTCAGGGGGCGCAGGCTGAGACCCAGTACTTC. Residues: CASSLRGQGAQAETQYF.

CDR3 region: CAAMAQGALGYTF. The CDR3 nucleotides are TGTGCCGCAATGGCACAGGGGGCATTAGGCTACACCTTC. The V gene is TRBV10-3, the J gene TRBJ1-2, with 9 bases identical to TRBD1. CDR1 and CDR2 (germline): ENHRY, SYGVKD. CDR3 size: 13 residues. Trimming cost V 11 bases and J 8 bases; bases outside gene matches: 12.

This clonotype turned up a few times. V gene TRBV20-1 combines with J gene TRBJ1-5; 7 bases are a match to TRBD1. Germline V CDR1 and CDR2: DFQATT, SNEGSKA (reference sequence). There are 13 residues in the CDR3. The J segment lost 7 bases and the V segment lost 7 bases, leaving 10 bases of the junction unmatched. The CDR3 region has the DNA TGCAGTGGTCAATCGACAGGGAGACAGCCCCAGCATTTT. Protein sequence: CSGQSTGRQPQHF.

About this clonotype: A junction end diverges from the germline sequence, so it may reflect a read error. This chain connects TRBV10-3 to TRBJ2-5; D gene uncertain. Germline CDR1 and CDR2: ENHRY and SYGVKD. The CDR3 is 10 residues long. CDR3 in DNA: TGTGCCAGCAGTTCAGCGACCCAGTACTTC. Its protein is CASSSATQYF.

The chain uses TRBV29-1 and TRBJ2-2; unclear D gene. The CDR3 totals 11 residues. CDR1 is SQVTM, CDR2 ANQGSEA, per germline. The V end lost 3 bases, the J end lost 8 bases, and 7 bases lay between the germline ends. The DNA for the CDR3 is TGCAGCGTTGACCGGCCAGGGGAGCTGTTTTTT. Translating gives CSVDRPGELFF.

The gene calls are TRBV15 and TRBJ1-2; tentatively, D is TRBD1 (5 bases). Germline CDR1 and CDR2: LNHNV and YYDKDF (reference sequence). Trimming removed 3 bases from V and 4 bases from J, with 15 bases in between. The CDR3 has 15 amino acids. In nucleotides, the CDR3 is TGTGCCACCAGCAGCTTAGGCAGTGGGGGCTATGGCTACACCTTC. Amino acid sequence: CATSSLGSGGYGYTF. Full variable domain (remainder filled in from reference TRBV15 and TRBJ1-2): DAMVIQNPRYQVTQFGKPVTLSCSQTLNHNVMYWYQQKSSQAPKLLFHYYDKDFNNEADTPDNFQSRRPNTSFCFLDIRSPGLGDTAMYLCATSSLGSGGYGYTFGSGTRLTVV.

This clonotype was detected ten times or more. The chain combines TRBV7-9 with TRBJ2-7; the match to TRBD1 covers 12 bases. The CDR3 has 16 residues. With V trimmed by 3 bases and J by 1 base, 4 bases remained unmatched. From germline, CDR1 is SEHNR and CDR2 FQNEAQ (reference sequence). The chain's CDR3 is CASSFRDRGPSYEQYF. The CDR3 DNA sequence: TGTGCCAGCAGCTTCCGGGACAGGGGGCCGTCCTACGAGCAGTACTTC.

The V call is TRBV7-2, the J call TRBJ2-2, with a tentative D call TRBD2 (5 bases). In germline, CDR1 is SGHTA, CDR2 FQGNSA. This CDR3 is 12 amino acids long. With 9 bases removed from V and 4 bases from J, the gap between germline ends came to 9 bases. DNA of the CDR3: TGTGCCAGTAGACGGGGCACCGGGGAGCTGTTTTTT. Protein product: CASRRGTGELFF. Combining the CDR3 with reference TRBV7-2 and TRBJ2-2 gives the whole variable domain GAGVSQSPSNKVTEKGKDVELRCDPISGHTALYWYRQSLGQGLEFLIYFQGNSAPDKSGLPSDRFSAERTGGSVSTLTIQRTQQEDSAVYLCASRRGTGELFFGEGSRLTVL.

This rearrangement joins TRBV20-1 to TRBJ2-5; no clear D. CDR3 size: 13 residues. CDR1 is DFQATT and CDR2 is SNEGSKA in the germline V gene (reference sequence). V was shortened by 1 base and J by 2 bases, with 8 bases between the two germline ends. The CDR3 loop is CSARVTVQETQYF. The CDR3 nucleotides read TGCAGTGCTAGAGTAACAGTACAAGAGACCCAGTACTTC.

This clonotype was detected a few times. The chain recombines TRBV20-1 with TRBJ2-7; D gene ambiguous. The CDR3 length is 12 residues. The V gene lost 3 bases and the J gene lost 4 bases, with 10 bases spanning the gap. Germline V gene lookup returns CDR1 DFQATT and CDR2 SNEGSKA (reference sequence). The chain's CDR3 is CSASQADYEQYF. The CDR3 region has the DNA TGCAGTGCTAGTCAGGCCGATTACGAGCAGTACTTC.

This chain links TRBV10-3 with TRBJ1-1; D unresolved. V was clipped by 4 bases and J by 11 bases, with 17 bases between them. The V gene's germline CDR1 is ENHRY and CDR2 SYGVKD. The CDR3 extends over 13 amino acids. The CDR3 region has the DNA TGTGCCATCAGTGGAAGTGGCCTGACGAAGGCTTTCTTT. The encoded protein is CAISGSGLTKAFF.

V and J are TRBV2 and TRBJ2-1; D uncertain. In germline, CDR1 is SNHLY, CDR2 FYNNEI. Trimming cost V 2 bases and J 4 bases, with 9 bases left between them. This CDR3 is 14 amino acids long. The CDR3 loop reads CASSERYSYNEQFF. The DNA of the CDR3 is TGTGCCAGCAGTGAACGGTACAGTTACAATGAGCAGTTCTTC.

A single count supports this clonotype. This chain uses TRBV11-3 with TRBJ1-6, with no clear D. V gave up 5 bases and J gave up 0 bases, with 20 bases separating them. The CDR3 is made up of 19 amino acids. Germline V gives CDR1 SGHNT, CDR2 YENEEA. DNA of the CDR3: TGTGCCAGCAGCCAAGAGAGTGCGACTCTGAGCTCCTATAATTCACCCCTCCACTTT. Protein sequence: CASSQESATLSSYNSPLHF.

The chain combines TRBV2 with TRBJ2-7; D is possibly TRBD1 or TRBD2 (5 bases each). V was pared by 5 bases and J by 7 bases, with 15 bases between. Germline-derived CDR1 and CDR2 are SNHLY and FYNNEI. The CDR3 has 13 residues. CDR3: CASSRDVNNEQYF. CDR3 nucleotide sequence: TGTGCCAGCAGTCGGGACGTAAACAATGAGCAGTACTTC.

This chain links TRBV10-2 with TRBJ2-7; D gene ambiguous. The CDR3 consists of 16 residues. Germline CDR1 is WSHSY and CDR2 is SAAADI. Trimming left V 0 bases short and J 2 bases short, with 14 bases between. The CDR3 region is CASSESGQTQTYEQYF. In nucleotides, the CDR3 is TGCGCCAGCAGTGAGTCCGGGCAAACCCAAACCTACGAGCAGTACTTC.

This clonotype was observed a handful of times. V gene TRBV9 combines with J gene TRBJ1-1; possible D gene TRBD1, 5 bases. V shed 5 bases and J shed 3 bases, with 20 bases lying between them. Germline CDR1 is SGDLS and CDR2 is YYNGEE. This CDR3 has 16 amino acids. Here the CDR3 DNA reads TGTGCCAGCAGTTACACCTCAGGGATCGGGGACACTGAAGCTTTCTTT. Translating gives CASSYTSGIGDTEAFF.

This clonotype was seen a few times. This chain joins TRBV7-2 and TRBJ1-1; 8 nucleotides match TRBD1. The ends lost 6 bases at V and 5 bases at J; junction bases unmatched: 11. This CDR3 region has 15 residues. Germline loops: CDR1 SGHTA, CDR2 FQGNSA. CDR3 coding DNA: TGTGCCAGCAGTGCCTCGGACAGGGTGGGAACTGAAGCTTTCTTT. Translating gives CASSASDRVGTEAFF.

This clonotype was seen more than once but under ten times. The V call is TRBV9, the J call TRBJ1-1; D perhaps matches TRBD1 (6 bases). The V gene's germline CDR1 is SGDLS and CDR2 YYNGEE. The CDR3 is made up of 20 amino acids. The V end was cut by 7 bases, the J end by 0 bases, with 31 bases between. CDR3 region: CASQAYHRVGRVFLNTEAFF. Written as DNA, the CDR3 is TGTGCCAGCCAAGCGTACCACAGGGTGGGCAGGGTATTCCTGAACACTGAAGCTTTCTTT.

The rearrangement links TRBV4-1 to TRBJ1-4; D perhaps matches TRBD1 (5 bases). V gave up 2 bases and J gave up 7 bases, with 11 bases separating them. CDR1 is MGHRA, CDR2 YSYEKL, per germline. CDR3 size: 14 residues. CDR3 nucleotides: TGCGCCAGCAGCCAAACGGGGCTGGCTGAAAAACTGTTTTTT. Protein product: CASSQTGLAEKLFF.

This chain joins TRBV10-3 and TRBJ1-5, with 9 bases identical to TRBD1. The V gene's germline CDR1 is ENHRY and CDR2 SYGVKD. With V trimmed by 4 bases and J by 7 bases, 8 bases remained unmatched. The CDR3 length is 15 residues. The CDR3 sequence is CAISGTGAGGQPQHF. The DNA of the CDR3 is TGTGCCATCAGTGGGACAGGGGCGGGAGGACAGCCCCAGCATTTT.

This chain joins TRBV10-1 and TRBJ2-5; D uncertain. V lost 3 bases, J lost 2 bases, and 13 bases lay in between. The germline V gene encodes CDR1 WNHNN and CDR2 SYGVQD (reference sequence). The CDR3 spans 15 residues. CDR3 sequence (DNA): TGCGCCAGCAGTGACTCGGCAGGCGCACAAGAGACCCAGTACTTC. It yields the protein CASSDSAGAQETQYF.

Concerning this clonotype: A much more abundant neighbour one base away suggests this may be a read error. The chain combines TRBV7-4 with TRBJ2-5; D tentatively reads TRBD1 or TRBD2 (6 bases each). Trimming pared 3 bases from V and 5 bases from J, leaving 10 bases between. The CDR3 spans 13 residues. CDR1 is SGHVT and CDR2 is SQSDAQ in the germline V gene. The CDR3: CASSFRGLETQYF. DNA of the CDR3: TGTGCCAGCAGCTTCCGGGGGCTGGAGACCCAGTACTTC.